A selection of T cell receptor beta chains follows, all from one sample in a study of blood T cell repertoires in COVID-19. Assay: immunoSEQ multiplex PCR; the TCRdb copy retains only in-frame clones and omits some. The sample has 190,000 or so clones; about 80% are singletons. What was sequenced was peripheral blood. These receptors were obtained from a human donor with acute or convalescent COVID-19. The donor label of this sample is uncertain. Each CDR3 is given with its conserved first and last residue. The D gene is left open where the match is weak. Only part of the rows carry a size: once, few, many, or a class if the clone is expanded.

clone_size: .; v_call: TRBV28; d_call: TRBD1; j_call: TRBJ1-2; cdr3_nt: TGTGCCAGCAGTTCACCGGGACAGGGCCTTGGCTACACCTTC; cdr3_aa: CASSSPGQGLGYTF
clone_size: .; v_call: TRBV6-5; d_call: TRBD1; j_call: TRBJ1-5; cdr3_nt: TGTGCCGCGCATAGGGACAGTAATCAGCCCCAGCATTTT; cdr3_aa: CAAHRDSNQPQHF
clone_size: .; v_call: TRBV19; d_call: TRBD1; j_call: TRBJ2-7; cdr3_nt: TGTGCCAGTAGTTCCCTTACCGGGACAGACTACGAGCAGTACTTC; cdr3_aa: CASSSLTGTDYEQYF
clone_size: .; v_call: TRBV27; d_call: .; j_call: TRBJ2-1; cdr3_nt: TGTGCCAGCAGTTTATACCCCCCAGGGGAAGGACGGAATTCGTGGCAGTTCTTC; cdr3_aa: CASSLYPPGEGRNSWQFF
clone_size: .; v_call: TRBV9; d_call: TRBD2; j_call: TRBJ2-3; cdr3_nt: TGTGCCAGCAGCCCTCGGGGGGGCACAGATACGCAGTATTTT; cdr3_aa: CASSPRGGTDTQYF
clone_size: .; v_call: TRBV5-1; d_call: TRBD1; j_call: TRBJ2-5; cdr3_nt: TGCGCCAGCAGCTTTCAGGGGGCAATCCGCCAAGAGACCCAGTACTTC; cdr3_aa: CASSFQGAIRQETQYF
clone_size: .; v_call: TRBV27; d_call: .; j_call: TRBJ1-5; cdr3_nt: TGTGCCAGCAGGGTAGATAGCAATCAGCCCCAGCATTTT; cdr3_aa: CASRVDSNQPQHF
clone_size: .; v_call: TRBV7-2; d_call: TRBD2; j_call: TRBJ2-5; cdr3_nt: TGTGCCAGCAGCTTAGATCGCGGACTAGCCTCCAGGACCCAGTACTTC; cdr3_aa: CASSLDRGLASRTQYF
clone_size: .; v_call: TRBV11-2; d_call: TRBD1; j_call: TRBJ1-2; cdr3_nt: TGTGCCAGCAGCCCCGGGACAGGGTATTTTGGCTACACCTTC; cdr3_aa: CASSPGTGYFGYTF
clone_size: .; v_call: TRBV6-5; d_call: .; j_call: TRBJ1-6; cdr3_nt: TGTGCCAGCAGGACCGCACGGGGTAATAATTCACCCCTCCACTTT; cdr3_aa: CASRTARGNNSPLHF
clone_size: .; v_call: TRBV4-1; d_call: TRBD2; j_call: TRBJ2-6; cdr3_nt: TGCGCCAGCAGCCAAGCTAGCGGATGGGGACGCGGGGCCAACGTCCTGACTTTC; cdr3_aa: CASSQASGWGRGANVLTF
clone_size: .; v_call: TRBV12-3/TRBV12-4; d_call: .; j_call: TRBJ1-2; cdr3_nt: TGTGCCAGCAGCTGGACACAGAATTATGGCTACACCTTC; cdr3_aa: CASSWTQNYGYTF
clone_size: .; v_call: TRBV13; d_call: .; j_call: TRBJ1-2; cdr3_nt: TGTGCCAGCAGGCCACAGGGTGGGGTCTATGGCTACACCTTC; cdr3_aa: CASRPQGGVYGYTF
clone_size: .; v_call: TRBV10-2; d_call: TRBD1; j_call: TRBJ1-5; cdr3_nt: TGCGCCAGCAGGGCCGGGACAGGGGGGCCGCCCCAGCATTTT; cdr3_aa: CASRAGTGGPPQHF
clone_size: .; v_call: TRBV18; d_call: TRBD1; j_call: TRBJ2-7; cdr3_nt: TGTGCCAGCTCACCGATAATGGGACAGACCTACGAGCAGTACTTC; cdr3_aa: CASSPIMGQTYEQYF
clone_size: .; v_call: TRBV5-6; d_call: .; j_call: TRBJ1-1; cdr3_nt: TGTGCCAGCAGCTCCCTCCGGGGTTACACTGAAGCTTTCTTT; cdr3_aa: CASSSLRGYTEAFF
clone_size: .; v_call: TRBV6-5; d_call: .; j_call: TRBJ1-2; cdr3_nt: TGTGCCAGCAGTACCCAGGGAAACTATGGCTACACCTTC; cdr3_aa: CASSTQGNYGYTF
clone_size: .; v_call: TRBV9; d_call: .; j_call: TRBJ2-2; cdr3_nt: TGTGCCAGCAGCGTAGGGGGGCTGCCGAACACCGGGGAGCTGTTTTTT; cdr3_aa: CASSVGGLPNTGELFF
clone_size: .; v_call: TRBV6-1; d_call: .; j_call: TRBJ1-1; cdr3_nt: TGTGCCAGCAGTGAAATGGACAGGAACACTGAAGCTTTCTTT; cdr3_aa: CASSEMDRNTEAFF
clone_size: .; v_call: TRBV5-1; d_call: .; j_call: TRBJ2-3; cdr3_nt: TGCGCCAGCAGCTTGGCTTACATCACAGATACGCAGTATTTT; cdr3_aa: CASSLAYITDTQYF
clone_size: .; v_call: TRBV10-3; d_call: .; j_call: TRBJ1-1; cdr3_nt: TGTGCCATCAGTGCGGCAGGGCCGAGCGAAGCTTTCTTT; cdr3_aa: CAISAAGPSEAFF
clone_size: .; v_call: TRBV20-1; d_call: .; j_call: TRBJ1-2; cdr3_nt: TGCAGTGCTAGTGAGGGCAGGGATGGCTACACCTTC; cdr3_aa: CSASEGRDGYTF
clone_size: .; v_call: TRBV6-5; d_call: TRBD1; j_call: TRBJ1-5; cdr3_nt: TGTGCCAGCAGTTTCTACAGGGGAAGTAATCAGCCCCAGCATTTT; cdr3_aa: CASSFYRGSNQPQHF
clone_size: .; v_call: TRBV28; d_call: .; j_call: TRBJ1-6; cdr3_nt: TGTGCCAGCAGGTCCTATACCGGGACACCAAATAATTCACCCCTCCACTTT; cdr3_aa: CASRSYTGTPNNSPLHF
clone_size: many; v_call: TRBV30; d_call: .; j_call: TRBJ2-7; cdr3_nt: TGTGCCTGGAGTGGTCTCGGGAACGAGCAGTACTTC; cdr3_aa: CAWSGLGNEQYF
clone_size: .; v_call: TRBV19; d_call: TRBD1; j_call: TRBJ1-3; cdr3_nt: TGTGCCAGTGGAATCCCGCTGGGACAGAGGGCCCTCTCTGGAAACACCATATATTTT; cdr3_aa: CASGIPLGQRALSGNTIYF
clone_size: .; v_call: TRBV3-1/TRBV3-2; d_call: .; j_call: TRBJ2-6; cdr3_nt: TGTGCCAGCAGCCAAGGGAGCCTTCCTGGGGCCAACGTCCTGACTTTC; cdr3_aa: CASSQGSLPGANVLTF
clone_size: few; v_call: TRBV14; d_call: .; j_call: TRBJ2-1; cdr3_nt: TGTGCCAGCAGCCAAGAGAGAGAGCAGTTCTTC; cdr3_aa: CASSQEREQFF
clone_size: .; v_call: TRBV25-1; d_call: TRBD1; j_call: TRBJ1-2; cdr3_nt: TGTGCCAGCAGGGGGACAGGGGCGCTTAACTATGGCTACACCTTC; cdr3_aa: CASRGTGALNYGYTF
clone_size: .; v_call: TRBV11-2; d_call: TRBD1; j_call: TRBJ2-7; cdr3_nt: TGTGCCAGCAGCATTAGACCGGGACAGTTATCCTACGAGCAGTACTTC; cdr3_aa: CASSIRPGQLSYEQYF
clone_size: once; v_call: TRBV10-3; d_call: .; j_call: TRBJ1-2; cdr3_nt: TGTGCCTCCTCCCCCGTTCCTCCCTATGGCTACACCTTC; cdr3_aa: CASSPVPPYGYTF
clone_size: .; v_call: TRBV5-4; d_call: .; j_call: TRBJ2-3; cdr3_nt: TGTGCCAGCAGCATCGATACGGCAGATACGCAGTATTTT; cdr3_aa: CASSIDTADTQYF
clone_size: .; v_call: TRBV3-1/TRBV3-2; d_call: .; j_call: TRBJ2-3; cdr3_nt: TGTGCCAGCAGCCTGGGGGCAGCTGGCACAGATACGCAGTATTTT; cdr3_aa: CASSLGAAGTDTQYF
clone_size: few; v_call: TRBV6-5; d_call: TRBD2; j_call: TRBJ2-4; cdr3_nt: TGTGCCAGCAGTCAGGCGGGAGGGACCGTAAACATTCAGTACTTC; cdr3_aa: CASSQAGGTVNIQYF
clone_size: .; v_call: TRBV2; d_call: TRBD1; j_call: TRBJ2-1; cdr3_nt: TGTGCCAGCAATGACAGGGGGCTCAATGAGCAGTTCTTC; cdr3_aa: CASNDRGLNEQFF
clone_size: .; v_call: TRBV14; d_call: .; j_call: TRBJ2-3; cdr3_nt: TGTGCCAGCACCCGAGGAGCAGGGGGCACAGATACGCAGTATTTT; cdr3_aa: CASTRGAGGTDTQYF
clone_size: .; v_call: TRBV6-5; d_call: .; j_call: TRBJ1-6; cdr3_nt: TGTGCCAGCAGTTACAGACGGCCGGGGGCACCCCTCCACTTT; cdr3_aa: CASSYRRPGAPLHF